The rows below give T cell receptor beta chains drawn from one sample of a study of T-cell reconstitution after alpha-beta-depleted transplantation in children. Using its own MiXCR run on the PCR reads, TCRdb lists one record per CDR3 protein. The sample yields 250,000 to 400,000 distinct CDR3 sequences, around 25% seen once. The sample here was PBMCs, mostly from graft donor cells, taken 180 days after TCRalphabeta/CD19-depleted stem cell transplant. These receptors all stem from a male patient aged 10-17 years who had a stem cell transplant for acute lymphoblastic leukemia, so the T cells may come from the graft donor. CDR3s include the opening cysteine and the closing phenylalanine or tryptophan.

TRBV5-6 16 CASSGVIGRAGETQYF
TRBV2 15 CASSQSGDAYNEQFF
TRBV20-1 12 CSARRLSYGYTF
TRBV6-1 19 CASSGLGGLAGSSYNEQFF
TRBV5-1 17 CASSLYSGTSGHNEQFF
TRBV11-2 14 CASSPGGPPDTQYF
TRBV20-1 13 CSARGPGVREQYF
TRBV6-5 15 CASSYGDRNQETQYF
TRBV11-1 14 CASSLVQGSYEQYF
TRBV20-1 15 CSAGVLSSGANVLTF
TRBV10-3 14 CAISEDSPKNIQYF
TRBV12-5 13 CASGLGRFGEAFF
TRBV12-3/TRBV12-4 16 CASSTRLAGGPNEQYF
TRBV25-1 14 CASSESRGVHRYTF
TRBV7-9 16 CASSLALASGTHEQYF